Below, 30 T cell receptor beta chains from the same sample are listed, as sequenced in a study of blood T cell repertoires in COVID-19. Sequencing was performed with immunoSEQ multiplex PCR; in TCRdb, only in-frame clones are kept and a portion is missing. This sample has about 75,000 clones, with more than 75% found just once. The sequenced sample was peripheral blood. These receptors all stem from a human donor in a cohort sampled during active COVID-19.

The chain recombines TRBV7-2 with TRBJ2-7, with 12 bases lining up with TRBD2. Germline V gene data show CDR1 as SGHTA and CDR2 as FQGNSA. V dropped 0 bases and J dropped 2; count of bases not matched to a gene: 2. This CDR3 is 16 amino acids long. CDR3: CASSLASSGGAYEQYF. The DNA for the CDR3 is TGTGCCAGCAGCTTAGCGTCTAGCGGGGGGGCCTACGAGCAGTACTTC.

The rearrangement links TRBV9 to TRBJ1-1; TRBD1 might be the D (6 bases). The germline V gene encodes CDR1 SGDLS and CDR2 YYNGEE. Trimming pared 4 bases from V and 1 base from J, leaving 14 bases between. This CDR3 contains 15 residues. In DNA, the CDR3 is TGTGCCAGCAGCAGACTACAGGGTTCGAACACTGAAGCTTTCTTT. Encoded protein: CASSRLQGSNTEAFF.

The CDR3 reads CAWNPVSAYEQYF. The CDR3 region has the DNA TGTGCCTGGAATCCGGTGTCCGCCTACGAGCAGTACTTC. V is TRBV30 and J is TRBJ2-7, with D unclear. This CDR3 region has 13 residues. Between the trimmed V and J ends, which lost 4 bases and 2 bases, there was a span of 12 bases. Germline CDR1 and CDR2: GTSNPN and SVGIG (reference sequence). Together with reference TRBV30 and TRBJ2-7, the CDR3 gives the full variable domain: SQTIHQWPATLVQPVGSPLSLECTVEGTSNPNLYWYRQAAGRGLQLLFYSVGIGQISSEVPQNLSASRPQDRQFILSSKKLLLSDSGFYLCAWNPVSAYEQYFGPGTRLTVT.

The gene calls are TRBV10-3 and TRBJ1-6; unclear D gene. V was shortened by 8 bases and J by 9 bases, with 14 bases between the two germline ends. Germline loops: CDR1 ENHRY, CDR2 SYGVKD. This CDR3 is built from 13 residues. This CDR3 reads CAIGLSEGSPLHF. In DNA, the CDR3 is TGTGCCATCGGTTTGTCAGAGGGTTCACCCCTCCACTTT.

The V call is TRBV7-6, the J call TRBJ2-7, with TRBD2 as a possible D gene (5 bases). The CDR3 loop spans 14 amino acids. Germline loops: CDR1 SGHVS, CDR2 FNYEAQ. Trimming shortened V by 1 base and J by 9 bases, and 16 bases separated the two germline ends. The CDR3 reads CASSLEGWGAVQYF. The CDR3 nucleotides are TGTGCCAGCAGCTTAGAAGGCTGGGGAGCGGTGCAGTACTTC.

The chain uses TRBV4-2 and TRBJ2-2; TRBD2 aligns across 9 bases. V dropped 4 bases and J dropped 0; count of bases not matched to a gene: 18. The CDR3 covers 21 residues. CDR1 and CDR2 from the germline V gene are LGHNA and YNFKEQ. This CDR3 is CASSRKPGLASPRSNTGELFF. The CDR3 coding sequence is TGTGCCAGCAGCCGCAAACCGGGACTAGCAAGTCCCAGATCGAACACCGGGGAGCTGTTTTTT.

This chain connects TRBV10-3 to TRBJ1-1; the match to TRBD1 covers 7 bases. The CDR3 has 14 residues. Trimming removed 5 bases from V and 5 bases from J; junction bases left unmatched: 8. Germline values: CDR1 ENHRY, CDR2 SYGVKD. CDR3: CAISKTGPGTEAFF. CDR3 DNA sequence: TGTGCCATCAGTAAGACAGGGCCGGGGACTGAAGCTTTCTTT.

The chain links TRBV6-6 to TRBJ1-2; TRBD1 matches at 7 bases. In germline, CDR1 is MNHNY, CDR2 SVGAGI (reference sequence). V was pared by 5 bases and J by 6 bases, with 12 bases of the junction left unmatched. The CDR3 is made up of 15 amino acids. CDR3 in amino acids: CASSPQTGNPDGYTF. CDR3 coding DNA: TGTGCCAGCAGTCCTCAGACAGGGAATCCTGATGGCTACACCTTC.

J is TRBJ1-2 and V is TRBV18; TRBD1 is a possible D gene (5 bases). CDR3 size: 16 residues. Germline V gene sequence: CDR1 KGHSH, CDR2 LQKENI. Trimming removed 2 bases at V and 6 bases at J, with 19 bases between. CDR3 in DNA: TGTGCCAGCTCACCAGCGAGCGGACCGGGGGGTCATGGCTACACCTTC. Translation gives CASSPASGPGGHGYTF.

A few counts support this clone. The chain links TRBV6-6 to TRBJ2-7; 8 bases are a match to TRBD2. The CDR3 is made up of 16 amino acids. CDR1 is MNHNY, CDR2 SVGAGI, per germline (reference sequence). The trim removed 5 bases at V and 2 bases at J, leaving 11 bases unmatched. Here the CDR3 reads CASSTPHGGGPYEQYF. The CDR3 DNA sequence: TGTGCCAGCAGTACTCCCCACGGGGGGGGCCCCTACGAGCAGTACTTC.

The genes are TRBV19 and TRBJ1-6; the D is unclear. The CDR3 is 20 residues long. Trimming shortened V by 9 bases and J by 5 bases, and 32 bases separated the two germline ends. Germline V gene data show CDR1 as LNHDA and CDR2 as SQIVND (reference sequence). Here the CDR3 reads CASTSHYRDLSRPDNSPLHF. CDR3 DNA sequence: TGTGCCAGCACTAGCCATTACCGGGATCTCAGCCGCCCGGATAATTCACCCCTCCACTTT.

The chain employs TRBV5-1 and TRBJ2-2, with 8 bases that match TRBD1. The CDR3 covers 16 residues. Germline V gives CDR1 SGHRS, CDR2 YFSETQ. J was trimmed by 4 bases and V by 4 bases; bases with no gene match: 9. CDR3 sequence (DNA): TGCGCCAGCAGCCGAGGACAGGGAAGGGCCACCGGGGAGCTGTTTTTT. Encoded protein: CASSRGQGRATGELFF.

This chain joins TRBV29-1 and TRBJ2-1; a possible D gene is TRBD2 (6 bases). This CDR3 contains 14 residues. V shed 6 bases and J shed 7 bases, with 19 bases lying between them. Germline assignment: CDR1 SQVTM and CDR2 ANQGSEA. In DNA form, the CDR3 reads TGCAGCGTCAAACCTGAGGGCCGGGGGAATGAGCAGTTCTTC. Translating gives CSVKPEGRGNEQFF.

V usage is TRBV2 and J usage is TRBJ2-3, with TRBD2 as a possible D gene (6 bases). The CDR3 runs 14 residues. The V end lost 7 bases, the J end lost 6 bases, and 17 bases lay between the germline ends. Looked up from germline, CDR1 is SNHLY and CDR2 is FYNNEI. CDR3 protein: CASMYGRAGDTQYF. In DNA, the CDR3 is TGTGCCAGCATGTACGGGAGAGCAGGTGATACGCAGTATTTT.

The chain uses TRBV4-3 and TRBJ2-1; no reliable D call. V lost 3 bases and J lost 4, with 7 bases in between. This CDR3 spans 13 amino acids. The germline V gene has CDR1 LGHNA and CDR2 YSLEER. The DNA for the CDR3 is TGCGCCAGCAGCCAGACACGTTACAATGAGCAGTTCTTC. This translates into CASSQTRYNEQFF.

This chain uses TRBV23-1 with TRBJ2-5, with 12 bases fitting TRBD2. TRBV23-1 is recorded as an ORF, its role being uncertain. The CDR3 length is 19 residues. The trim removed 0 bases at V and 5 bases at J, leaving 13 bases unmatched. Here the CDR3 reads CASSQSLPKLAGGGETQYF. For the CDR3, the DNA is TGCGCCAGCAGTCAATCCCTTCCTAAACTAGCGGGAGGAGGGGAGACCCAGTACTTC.

This chain joins TRBV6-5 and TRBJ1-6, with D possibly being TRBD1 (5 bases). Trimming took off 0 bases at V and 8 bases at J, with 11 bases between the two ends. The CDR3 is made up of 15 amino acids. Germline assignment: CDR1 MNHEY and CDR2 SVGAGI. The CDR3 DNA sequence: TGTGCCAGCAGTTACTCGACGGGGGGTGATTCACCCCTCCACTTT. Translated: CASSYSTGGDSPLHF.

This rearrangement joins TRBV6-5 to TRBJ1-2; D is undetermined. Trimming left V 0 bases short and J 1 base short, with 12 bases between. The germline gives CDR1 MNHEY, CDR2 SVGAGI. The CDR3 covers 16 residues. The CDR3 region has the DNA TGTGCCAGCAGTTACTCCCGCCGAACTGTTAACTATGGCTACACCTTC. Translating it yields CASSYSRRTVNYGYTF.

Concerning this clone: At the DNA level, this CDR3 is encoded by other sequences in the same sample as well. This sequence joins TRBV5-5 and TRBJ2-7; D ambiguous. Germline V gene data show CDR1 as SGHKS and CDR2 as YYEKEE (reference sequence). The CDR3 sequence is 15 residues long. V lost 1 base and J lost 7, with 18 bases in between. The CDR3 is CASSLLPPDRQEQYF. The CDR3 nucleotides are TGTGCCAGCAGCTTGTTGCCTCCTGACCGACAAGAGCAGTACTTC.

The chain combines TRBV5-4 with TRBJ2-7, with D perhaps TRBD1 (6 bases). The germline V and J ends were trimmed by 3 bases and 3 bases, with 10 bases remaining between them. CDR1 and CDR2 (germline): SGHNT, YYREEE (reference sequence). The CDR3 is 13 residues long. CDR3 loop: CASSYGQNYEQYF. The CDR3 DNA sequence: TGTGCCAGCAGCTATGGACAGAACTACGAGCAGTACTTC.

The chain employs TRBV19 and TRBJ1-3; weak D call: TRBD1 (5 bases). The V end was cut by 4 bases, the J end by 0 bases, with 13 bases between. The CDR3 totals 16 residues. CDR1 and CDR2 (germline): LNHDA, SQIVND (reference sequence). CDR3 in DNA: TGTGCCAGTAGTAGGCCTGGGGCTAGCTCTGGAAACACCATATATTTT. Translating gives CASSRPGASSGNTIYF.

The DNA for the CDR3 is TGTGCCACCAGTGCCCTTGGACTAGCGGGGTCCCTTGAATCCTACGAGCAGTACTTC. Translation: CATSALGLAGSLESYEQYF. The J gene is TRBJ2-7, the V gene TRBV24-1, with 12 bases identical to TRBD2. CDR1 and CDR2 from the germline V gene are KGHDR and SFDVKD. The CDR3 totals 19 residues. V lost 5 bases and J lost 1; bases outside the gene matches: 14.

V and J are TRBV5-1 and TRBJ2-7; 9 bases map to TRBD1. The CDR3 covers 16 residues. V gave up 4 bases and J gave up 4 bases; unmatched junction bases: 12. CDR1 is SGHRS, CDR2 YFSETQ, per germline. CDR3 DNA: TGCGCCAGCAGCGAACTCCCGGGACAGGGATCGTACGAGCAGTACTTC. This sequence encodes CASSELPGQGSYEQYF.

The CDR3 DNA sequence: TGTGCCAGCAGTCGGGATAGCGGGAGCTCCTACGAGCAGTACTTC. Its translation: CASSRDSGSSYEQYF. V usage is TRBV6-5 and J usage is TRBJ2-7; 9 bases align to TRBD2. CDR1 and CDR2 (germline): MNHEY, SVGAGI. Germline trimming cut 5 bases from V and 0 bases from J; bases unmatched to any gene: 5. The CDR3 covers 15 residues.

DNA for the CDR3: TGTGCCAGTAGTATCGGGGGAGGGTCCTACGAGCAGTACTTC. The encoded protein is CASSIGGGSYEQYF. J is TRBJ2-7 and V is TRBV19, with 7 bases that match TRBD2. Germline CDR1 LNHDA, CDR2 SQIVND (reference sequence). CDR3 length: 14 residues. V lost 3 bases, J lost 1 base, and 3 bases stayed unmatched. The full variable domain, in which reference TRBV19 and TRBJ2-7 provide the parts outside the CDR3, is DGGITQSPKYLFRKEGQNVTLSCEQNLNHDAMYWYRQDPGQGLRLIYYSQIVNDFQKGDIAEGYSVSREKKESFPLTVTSAQKNPTAFYLCASSIGGGSYEQYFGPGTRLTVT.

A word on this clone: One end of the junction fails to match germline, which may point to a read error. The gene calls are TRBV10-3 and TRBJ2-7; D call uncertain. The CDR3 extends over 11 amino acids. The germline CDR1 and CDR2 sequences are ENHRY and SYGVKD. CDR3 loop: CAISSAYGQYF. CDR3 nucleotide sequence: TGTGCCATCAGTTCTGCCTACGGGCAGTACTTC.

The chain uses TRBV11-2 and TRBJ1-1; 8 nucleotides match TRBD1. V was clipped by 6 bases and J by 5 bases; unmatched bases: 11. This CDR3 region has 15 residues. Per the germline V gene, CDR1 is SGHAT and CDR2 is FQNNGV. The CDR3 DNA follows: TGTGCCAGCAGTTTTGTAGGACAGGGTAGGACTGAAGCTTTCTTT. Translation gives CASSFVGQGRTEAFF.

The V call is TRBV6-5, the J call TRBJ2-2; no definite D call. Trimming shortened V by 2 bases and J by 0 bases, and 7 bases separated the two germline ends. The CDR3 is 15 amino acids. In germline, CDR1 is MNHEY, CDR2 SVGAGI. CDR3 nucleotides: TGTGCCAGCAGTTACGACTCATCGAACACCGGGGAGCTGTTTTTT. It translates to CASSYDSSNTGELFF.

The rearrangement links TRBV3-1 (or the pseudogene TRBV3-2) to TRBJ2-7; a weak D match, TRBD1 (7 bases). The CDR3 runs to 13 residues. V was pared by 5 bases and J by 6 bases, with 14 bases between. CDR1 is LGHDT and CDR2 is YNNKEL in the germline V gene (reference sequence). The CDR3 DNA sequence: TGTGCCAGCAGCTCGCTTCAGGGGGGCGAGCAGTACTTC. It yields the protein CASSSLQGGEQYF.

This clone was counted a single time. The rearrangement joins TRBV19 to TRBJ1-2, with D possibly TRBD1 on 5 matching bases. This CDR3 contains 14 residues. Per germline, CDR1 LNHDA and CDR2 SQIVND (reference sequence). Trimming shortened V by 5 bases and J by 3 bases, and 13 bases separated the two germline ends. CDR3 nucleotide sequence: TGTGCCAGTAGTTCCGGCGCAGGGCACTATGGCTACACCTTC. It encodes CASSSGAGHYGYTF.